This T cell receptor (beta chain) was sequenced for a study of blood T cell repertoires in COVID-19. At the level of the study: Both acute and convalescent COVID-19 samples were obtained from the United States, Italy and Spain. T cells, B-cell-depleted T cells, or PBMCs supplied cDNA or gDNA.

Here immunoSEQ multiplex PCR was the method, and the copy in TCRdb shows in-frame clones only, minus some. This sample has about 150,000 clones, with under 90% found just once. Trimming cost V 4 bases and J 8 bases; bases outside gene matches: 6. Germline V CDR1 and CDR2: KGHDR, SFDVKD. The CDR3 has 14 amino acids. This receptor was obtained from a human donor in a cohort sampled during active COVID-19. Sequencing used peripheral blood. The chain links TRBV24-1 to TRBJ2-2; 7 bases agree with TRBD1. CDR3: CATSDLTGPGELFF. CDR3 nucleotide sequence: TGTGCCACCAGTGACCTGACAGGGCCTGGGGAGCTGTTTTTT.